This record covers a single T cell receptor beta chain. Its antigen is unknown. Per-base qualities were not stored, and no clone one base away is much larger. The data belong to a study of blood T cell repertoires in COVID-19 (dated by TCRdb to the early 2020s). General notes on the study: The collaborator samples originated in the United States, Italy and Spain and spanned the acute and convalescent phases of COVID-19. The material from the prospective study consisted of cDNA or gDNA derived from T cells, B-cell-depleted T cells, or PBMCs. Deeply sampled blood TCRbeta repertoires from subjects exposed to, actively infected with, or recovered from COVID-19 were included in the dataset. The repertoires were released in a freely available public database intended as a resource for research on the immune response to SARS-CoV-2. Samples were obtained from the ongoing ImmuneRACE study (first 160 participants) and from 1,254 subjects provided by 6 global collaborators. Nearly every sample came with metadata listing a de-identified subject ID, COVID-19 status, age in years and sex. Where available, HLA class I and class II types were taken from metadata supplied by the sample provider and were not determined by assay-based typing.

The immunoSEQ Assay, a bias-controlled multiplex PCR, was used to amplify TCRbeta CDR3 regions from genomic DNA. Concerning the study's data processing: Within the assay, amplification of reference gene primers was used to estimate how many nucleated cells each sample contained. To quantify the absolute abundance of each unique TCRbeta CDR3 rearrangement, sequence reads were collapsed and filtered. For each sample, productive Simpson clonality was calculated by taking the square root of Simpson's diversity index across productive rearrangements. This is the immuneACCESS table as TCRdb keeps it, with only in-frame sequences that have V and J called. A part of the clones is gone; compared with another copy, unresolved V genes explain less than half, and the rest is unexplained. That table supplies the V and J calls and clone size; D and trimming were determined from the DNA. The table for this sample lists 300,000 to 350,000 clones; around 90% of them were counted only once. The ten largest clones take up 3.9% of the sample.

Results and caveats for the whole study, not just this receptor: The amount of clinical and demographic metadata varied by source and participant and was provided uncurated.

The CDR3, cysteine through phenylalanine, is 18 amino acids long. Solely the CDR3 DNA is kept, with 54 bases framed from the first base. A distance of 17 bases separates the germline ends of V and J, which lose 1 base and 0 bases respectively. The germline V gene encodes CDR1 SGHVS and CDR2 FQNEAQ. One collaborating source in Seattle enrolled patients while the patients were actively infected and followed the patients over time throughout the course of disease. The collaborating institutions used their own protocols to collect whole blood in K2EDTA tubes. For TCRbeta analysis, collaborators shipped samples in one of three forms: frozen whole blood, isolated PBMCs, or DNA extracted from either of those sample types.

This receptor chain uses TRBV7-8 and TRBJ2-3, with a tentative D gene TRBD2 over 7 matching bases. This sequence originates from a woman in her sixties with COVID-19, enrolled during active disease. Sequenced: peripheral blood. The nucleotide sequence reads TGTGCCAGCAGCTTAGGTCAACAGGGAGGGTCTAGCACAGATACGCAGTATTTT. It translates as CASSLGQQGGSSTDTQYF.